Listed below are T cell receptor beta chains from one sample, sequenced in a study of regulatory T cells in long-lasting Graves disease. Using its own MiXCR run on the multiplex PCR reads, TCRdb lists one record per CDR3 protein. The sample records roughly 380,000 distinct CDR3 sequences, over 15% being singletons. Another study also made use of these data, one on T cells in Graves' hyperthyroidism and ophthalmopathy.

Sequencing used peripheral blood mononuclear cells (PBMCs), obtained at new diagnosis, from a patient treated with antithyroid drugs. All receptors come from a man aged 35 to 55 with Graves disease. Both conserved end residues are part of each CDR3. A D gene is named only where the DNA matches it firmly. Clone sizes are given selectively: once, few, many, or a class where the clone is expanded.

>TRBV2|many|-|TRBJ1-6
TGTGCCAGCACCGACGGCGCAGGGCCTTTTTCACCCCTCCACTTT
CASTDGAGPFSPLHF
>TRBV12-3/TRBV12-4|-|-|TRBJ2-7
TGTGCCAGCAGCCGGGACAACAACTACGAGCAGTACTTC
CASSRDNNYEQYF
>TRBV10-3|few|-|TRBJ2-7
TGTGCCATCAAGGTAACAGGGTGGGACGAGCAGTACTTC
CAIKVTGWDEQYF
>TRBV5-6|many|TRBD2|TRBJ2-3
TGTGCCAGCCAACCCCTAGCGGGGGGCACAGATACGCAGTATTTT
CASQPLAGGTDTQYF
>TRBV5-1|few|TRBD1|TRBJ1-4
TGCGCCAGCAGCTTGGGACAGGGGGTTGGTGAAAAACTGTTTTTT
CASSLGQGVGEKLFF
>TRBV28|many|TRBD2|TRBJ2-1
TGTGCCAGCACCCCGGCGGGGGGGTCCTACAATGAGCAGTTCTTC
CASTPAGGSYNEQFF
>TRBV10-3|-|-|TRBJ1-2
TGTGCCATCAGTGAGTCGGCACCCTATGGCTACACCTTC
CAISESAPYGYTF
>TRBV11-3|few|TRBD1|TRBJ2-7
TGTGCCAGCAGCGGCAAGACAGGGGGCTACGAGCAGTACTTC
CASSGKTGGYEQYF
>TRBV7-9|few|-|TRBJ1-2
TGTGCCAGCAGCTTAATAGTGACGCCCGGGAGCCTAAATGGCTACACCTTC
CASSLIVTPGSLNGYTF
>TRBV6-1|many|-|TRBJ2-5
TGTGCCAGCAGTGAATGGGCAGGGCAGGAGACCCAGTACTTC
CASSEWAGQETQYF
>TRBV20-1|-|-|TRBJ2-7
TGCAGTGCTAGAGGGGCCAACGAGCAGTACTTC
CSARGANEQYF
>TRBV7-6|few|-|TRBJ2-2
TGTGCCAGCAGCTTACCCGGGGCCGGGGAGCTGTTTTTT
CASSLPGAGELFF
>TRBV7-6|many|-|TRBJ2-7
TGTGCCAGCAGCCCCCGTGCAGGGGACGAGCAGTACTTC
CASSPRAGDEQYF
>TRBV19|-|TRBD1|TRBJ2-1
TGTGCCAGTAGTATAAATTTTTGGACAGGGGTCAATGAGCAGTTCTTC
CASSINFWTGVNEQFF
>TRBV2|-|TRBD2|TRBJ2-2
TGTGCCAGCACTAGCGGTTCTTACACCGGGGAGCTGTTTTTT
CASTSGSYTGELFF
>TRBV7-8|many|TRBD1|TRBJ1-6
TGTGCCAGCAGGCAGGGGACAGATTCACCCCTCCACTTT
CASRQGTDSPLHF
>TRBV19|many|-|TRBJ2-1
TGTGCCAGTAGGAGAGGGGGACGGAATGAGCAGTTCTTC
CASRRGGRNEQFF
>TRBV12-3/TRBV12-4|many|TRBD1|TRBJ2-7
TGTGCCAGCATCACGACGACAGGGAGCTCCTACGAGCAGTACTTC
CASITTTGSSYEQYF
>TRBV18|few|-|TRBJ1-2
TGTGCCAGCTCCGAACAGGGACGGCTTGGCTACACCTTC
CASSEQGRLGYTF
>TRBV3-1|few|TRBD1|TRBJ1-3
TGTGCCAGCAGCTCTAACAGGGGAACTGGAAACACCATATATTTT
CASSSNRGTGNTIYF
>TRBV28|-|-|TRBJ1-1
TGTGCCAGCAGTTTCCAGACAGGTGCGAACACTGAAGCTTTCTTT
CASSFQTGANTEAFF
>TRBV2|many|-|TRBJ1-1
TGTGCCAGCAGCAAACTTACTCTGGGGGCCACCATGAACACTGAAGCTTTCTTT
CASSKLTLGATMNTEAFF
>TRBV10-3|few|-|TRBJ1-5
TGTGCCATCAGTGAGTCGATCTGGCCCGCGGCGGACGGTAGCAATCAGCCCCAGCATTTT
CAISESIWPAADGSNQPQHF
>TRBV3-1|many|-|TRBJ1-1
TGTGCCAGCAGCTGGTCAGGCGTGAACACTGAAGCTTTCTTT
CASSWSGVNTEAFF
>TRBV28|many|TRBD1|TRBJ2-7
TGTGCCAGCAGTTTATTTATCTTCCCGGACAGGAGGAACGAGCAGTACTTC
CASSLFIFPDRRNEQYF
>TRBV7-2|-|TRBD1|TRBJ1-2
TGTGCCAGCAGCTTCGGGACAGTCTATGGCTACACCTTC
CASSFGTVYGYTF
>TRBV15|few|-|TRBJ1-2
TGTGCCACCAGCAGAGACAGGGTTACCTATGGCTACACCTTC
CATSRDRVTYGYTF
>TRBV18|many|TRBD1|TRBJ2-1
TGTGCCAGTACCGGGACAGGGGGCCTCGATGAGCAGTTCTTC
CASTGTGGLDEQFF
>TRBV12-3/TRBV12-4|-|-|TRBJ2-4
TGTGCCAGCAGTTTGTTTCAGATTCAGTACTTC
CASSLFQIQYF
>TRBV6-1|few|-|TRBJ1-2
TGTGCCAGCAGCGCGTGGGGGGGCCGGGCAGGAATAAACTATGGCTACACCTTC
CASSAWGGRAGINYGYTF
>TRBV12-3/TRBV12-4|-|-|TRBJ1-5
TGTGCCAGCAGCGGACAGAATCAGCCCCAGCATTTT
CASSGQNQPQHF
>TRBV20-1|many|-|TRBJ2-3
TGCAGTGCTAGAGATCTAGGAAGCGCAGATACGCAGTATTTT
CSARDLGSADTQYF
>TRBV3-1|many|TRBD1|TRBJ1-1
TGTGCCAGCAGCCACCGGACAGGGGGTACTGAAGCTTTCTTT
CASSHRTGGTEAFF
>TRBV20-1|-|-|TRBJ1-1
TGCAGTGCTCCTTTAGGGTCAGGGAACACTGAAGCTTTCTTT
CSAPLGSGNTEAFF
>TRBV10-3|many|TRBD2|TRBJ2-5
TGTGCCATCAGTGAACCCCCGGGACTAGCGAGAAAGGAGACCCAGTACTTC
CAISEPPGLARKETQYF
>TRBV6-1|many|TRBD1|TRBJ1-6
TGTGCCAGCAGCGACAGGGGGCTAAATTCACCCCTCCACTTT
CASSDRGLNSPLHF